Below are 8 T cell receptor beta chains sequenced from a single sample in a study of T cell responses to AZD1222 COVID-19 vaccine. Assay used: immunoSEQ multiplex PCR; TCRdb lists only in-frame clones, some missing. This sample has 130,000 or so clones, with about 93% found just once. The sample consisted of peripheral blood, taken 28 days after the second dose of the MenACWY control vaccine. Every receptor here comes from an adult who received the MenACWY meningococcal vaccine as a control.

This sequence joins TRBV19 and TRBJ2-1; 7 bases are a match to TRBD2. From germline, CDR1 is LNHDA and CDR2 SQIVND (reference sequence). The CDR3 loop spans 16 amino acids. Losses at the gene ends were 3 bases for V and 7 bases for J; bases not matched to a gene: 12. The CDR3 region has the DNA TGTGCCAGTAGTATCTTGGGGGGGTTTACTTGGAATGAGCAGTTCTTC. Protein: CASSILGGFTWNEQFF.

This clone is a singleton in its sample. V usage is TRBV7-2 and J usage is TRBJ2-4; 7 bases are a match to TRBD1. Trimming at V came to 5 bases and at J to 3 bases, leaving 4 bases not matched to a gene. CDR3 size: 14 residues. From germline, CDR1 is SGHTA and CDR2 FQGNSA. CDR3 DNA: TGTGCCAGCAGCGCGACAGGGCACAAAAACATTCAGTACTTC. It encodes CASSATGHKNIQYF.

V gene TRBV6-5 combines with J gene TRBJ1-1; D remains unclear. V was shortened by 6 bases and J by 5 bases, with 19 bases between the two germline ends. The CDR3 totals 15 residues. The germline gives CDR1 MNHEY, CDR2 SVGAGI. Here the CDR3 DNA reads TGTGCCAGCAGGGACCTGAAGGGCGGTTTAACTGAAGCTTTCTTT. Translating it yields CASRDLKGGLTEAFF.

J is TRBJ2-7 and V is TRBV24-1; D remains ambiguous. With 4 bases removed from V and 6 bases from J, the gap between germline ends came to 12 bases. Germline V gene lookup returns CDR1 KGHDR and CDR2 SFDVKD. The CDR3 has 13 amino acids. The CDR3: CATSDHALSEQYF. The CDR3 DNA reads TGTGCCACCAGTGACCACGCCTTAAGCGAGCAGTACTTC.

The chain is built from TRBV29-1 and TRBJ2-2; TRBD2 matches at 14 bases. The V segment lost 2 bases and the J segment 7 bases; nucleotides outside the gene matches: 9. The germline V gene encodes CDR1 SQVTM and CDR2 ANQGSEA. The CDR3 consists of 17 residues. Here the CDR3 reads CSVERPQGLAGVGELFF. The CDR3 bases are TGCAGCGTTGAACGGCCACAGGGACTAGCGGGAGTCGGGGAGCTGTTTTTT.

V usage is TRBV28 and J usage is TRBJ2-2; D may be TRBD1 (5 bases). The CDR3 contains 17 residues. In germline, CDR1 is MDHEN, CDR2 SYDVKM. Trimming shortened V by 1 base and J by 5 bases, and 17 bases separated the two germline ends. The CDR3 DNA follows: TGTGCCAGCAGTTTATCCCCGGTACAGGTTGGGACCGGGGAGCTGTTTTTT. Amino acids: CASSLSPVQVGTGELFF.

The V and J genes are TRBV18 and TRBJ2-7; 8 positions match TRBD1. The CDR3 is 14 amino acids. V dropped 3 bases and J dropped 4; count of bases not matched to a gene: 5. From germline, CDR1 is KGHSH and CDR2 LQKENI. CDR3 in DNA: TGTGCCAGCTCACCGGCCCAGGGGGCATACGAGCAGTACTTC. Translated, it gives CASSPAQGAYEQYF.

The V gene is TRBV18, the J gene TRBJ1-1; possible D gene TRBD1, 5 bases. Germline assignment: CDR1 KGHSH and CDR2 LQKENI. Trimming took off 8 bases at V and 1 base at J, with 14 bases between the two ends. This CDR3 comprises 14 residues. As DNA, the CDR3 is TGTGCCAGCCAAAGAGACAGACAGAACACTGAAGCTTTCTTT. It codes for CASQRDRQNTEAFF.